This record looks at one TCR beta chain sequence and its context. Antigen specificity is unknown. This specimen belongs to a study of blood T cells in healthy people across ages. General study findings and limits: Among T cells, TCR beta diversity per million cells dropped roughly linearly as age rose.

They isolated at least 7 million PBMCs from each sample. A second PCR of roughly 7 to 11 cycles used a sample-barcoded 5' primer and a J-beta primer mix. A single record per CDR3 protein comes from TCRdb applying MiXCR to the 5' RACE reads. Here the sample spans about 1,400,000 distinct CDR3 sequences, about 43% being singletons. The material sequenced was blood. The source is a woman between 18 and 29 years old in good health.

The CDR3 bases are TGTGCCATCAGTGAGGGGACCTCCAGTGAGCAGTTCTTC. Encoded protein: CAISEGTSSEQFF. This rearrangement joins TRBV10-3 to TRBJ2-1; the D gene could be TRBD1 or TRBD2 (5 bases each). CDR1 ENHRY and CDR2 SYGVKD come from the germline V gene. Trimming shortened V by 2 bases and J by 9 bases, and 11 bases separated the two germline ends. The CDR3 covers 13 residues.